A few counts support the clone carrying this T cell receptor beta chain. Its antigen is undetermined. The sample originates from a study of shared clonotypes between healthy human individuals. For the study at large: A donor's plate count was three for CD4 naive and three for CD4 memory; CD8 naive had two and CD8 memory one.

V lost 2 bases to trimming and J lost 2 bases, with 15 bases between them. Germline-derived CDR1 and CDR2 are MNHEY and SVGAGI. The CDR3 runs 16 residues. Replicate sorted-subset PCRs were loaded with around 0.2 ug DNA, 30,000 to 35,000 T cell genomes. Assay: immunoSEQ multiplex PCR; the TCRdb copy retains only in-frame clones and omits some. The repertoire holds about a million clones, with 70% to 80% as singletons. General study results and limits: The diversity represented, both genetic and in exposure history, was limited by few donors.

Source material: memory CD4+ T cells from PBMCs. Subset specified: CD45RA-negative fraction. The rearrangement links TRBV6-5 to TRBJ1-1; a possible D gene is TRBD1 (5 bases). The sequence was obtained from a man aged 18 to 30 in good health. Some clones in this sample may be carry-over from other donors' samples. CDR3 bases: TGTGCCAGCAGTTACGGGACCCAGGTTCCCAACACTGAAGCTTTCTTT. The encoded protein is CASSYGTQVPNTEAFF.